One sample yielded the 29 T cell receptor beta chains listed below, sequenced in a study of T cell changes during pregnancy in multiple sclerosis. Clones were read by immunoSEQ multiplex PCR, and TCRdb kept only the in-frame ones, dropping some. The sample lists about 66,000 clones, roughly 90% seen once, with less than 6% in the top ten. Specimen: CD8+ T cells from peripheral blood mononuclear cells, collected before pregnancy. The source is a female donor with multiple sclerosis, enrolled in a pregnancy study.

Here the CDR3 reads CASSQGRGSLLSNNEQFF. The CDR3 DNA reads TGTGCCAGCAGCCAAGGTAGAGGTTCTTTATTAAGCAACAATGAGCAGTTCTTC. The rearrangement links TRBV14 to TRBJ2-1; D uncertain. The CDR3 length is 18 residues. Trimming left V 1 base short and J 5 bases short, with 21 bases between. Germline lookup yields CDR1 SGHDN and CDR2 FVKESK.

V usage is TRBV5-4 and J usage is TRBJ2-5; perhaps TRBD2 as D (5 bases). CDR1 and CDR2 (germline): SGHNT, YYREEE (reference sequence). The CDR3 has 15 amino acids. The germline V and J ends were trimmed by 3 bases and 0 bases, with 12 bases remaining between them. CDR3 residues: CASSSAVGYQETQYF. The CDR3, as DNA: TGTGCCAGCAGCTCAGCGGTGGGGTACCAAGAGACCCAGTACTTC.

The J gene is TRBJ2-5, the V gene TRBV7-9; D may be TRBD2 (6 bases). Near its end, the DNA agrees better with TRBJ2-7, so the J call may be wrong. The V gene's germline CDR1 is SEHNR and CDR2 FQNEAQ (reference sequence). This CDR3 contains 14 residues. The CDR3 protein is CASSPPGASDEQYF. The CDR3 coding sequence is TGTGCCAGCAGCCCCCCGGGAGCCAGCGACGAGCAGTACTTC.

V gene TRBV5-6 combines with J gene TRBJ1-2; 7 bases are a match to TRBD1. V lost 4 bases and J lost 8; bases outside the gene matches: 8. The CDR3 length is 13 residues. CDR1 SGHDT and CDR2 YYEEEE come from the germline V gene. The CDR3 region has the DNA TGTGCCAGCAGCGTCGGACAGGCGGGGGGCTACACCTTC. This gives the protein CASSVGQAGGYTF.

The rearrangement links TRBV7-2 to TRBJ1-2; TRBD1 matches at 7 bases. V lost 5 bases to trimming and J lost 2 bases; unmatched junction nucleotides: 8. This CDR3 is 15 amino acids long. CDR1 SGHTA and CDR2 FQGNSA come from the germline V gene. The CDR3 coding sequence is TGTGCCAGCAGCGCCGGGACAGCTTTAAACTATGGCTACACCTTC. Translated, it gives CASSAGTALNYGYTF. The full variable domain, its missing parts supplied by reference TRBV7-2 and TRBJ1-2, is GAGVSQSPSNKVTEKGKDVELRCDPISGHTALYWYRQSLGQGLEFLIYFQGNSAPDKSGLPSDRFSAERTGGSVSTLTIQRTQQEDSAVYLCASSAGTALNYGYTFGSGTRLTVV.

The rearrangement joins TRBV6-1 to TRBJ2-1; TRBD1 is a possible D gene (7 bases). The CDR3 loop spans 15 amino acids. Germline values: CDR1 MNHNS, CDR2 SASEGT. V shed 7 bases and J shed 3 bases, with 16 bases lying between them. The CDR3 loop reads CASNFRQGGYNEQFF. The CDR3 nucleotides are TGTGCCAGCAACTTTCGACAGGGAGGCTACAATGAGCAGTTCTTC.

The chain recombines TRBV2 with TRBJ2-7, with D perhaps matching TRBD1 (5 bases). Trimming pared 6 bases from V and 2 bases from J, leaving 14 bases between. From germline, CDR1 is SNHLY and CDR2 FYNNEI. There are 14 residues in the CDR3. Here the CDR3 DNA reads TGTGCCAGCAGCAGTAAGGACACAACCTACGAGCAGTACTTC. Protein: CASSSKDTTYEQYF.

The V gene is TRBV11-2, the J gene TRBJ1-2; D is unclear. From germline, CDR1 is SGHAT and CDR2 FQNNGV. This CDR3 has 14 amino acids. V was shortened by 2 bases and J by 4 bases, with 11 bases between the two germline ends. The CDR3 sequence: CASSLLTTLYGYTF. The CDR3 coding sequence is TGTGCCAGCAGCTTATTGACAACCCTCTATGGCTACACCTTC. Complete variable domain (other parts from reference TRBV11-2 and TRBJ1-2): EAGVAQSPRYKIIEKRQSVAFWCNPISGHATLYWYQQILGQGPKLLIQFQNNGVVDDSQLPKDRFSAERLKGVDSTLKIQPAKLEDSAVYLCASSLLTTLYGYTFGSGTRLTVV.

CDR3 protein: CASSSTSTGAVGSYTF. DNA for the CDR3: TGTGCCAGCAGTTCGACTTCGACAGGGGCGGTCGGTAGCTACACCTTC. The V and J genes are TRBV27 and TRBJ1-2; 8 nucleotides agree with TRBD1. This CDR3 has 16 residues. The germline gives CDR1 MNHEY, CDR2 SMNVEV (reference sequence). V was clipped by 4 bases and J by 9 bases; unmatched bases: 16.

This clone showed up just once. This chain connects TRBV7-8 to TRBJ2-5, with TRBD2 matching 7 bases. V shed 5 bases and J 5 bases; nucleotides not matched to a gene: 11. The germline gives CDR1 SGHVS, CDR2 FQNEAQ. CDR3 size: 15 residues. CDR3 protein: CASSPKTSYQETQYF. Written as DNA, the CDR3 is TGTGCCAGCAGCCCGAAGACTAGCTATCAGGAGACCCAGTACTTC.

The V gene is TRBV9, the J gene TRBJ2-5, with D maybe TRBD2 (6 bases). The CDR3 spans 14 residues. V was trimmed by 4 bases and J by 5 bases, leaving 15 bases between them. The germline CDR1 and CDR2 sequences are SGDLS and YYNGEE. In nucleotides, the CDR3 is TGTGCCAGCAGCCCTGGGACTTCAGGGGAGACCCAGTACTTC. It encodes CASSPGTSGETQYF.

This chain joins TRBV6-1 and TRBJ2-2; 10 positions agree with TRBD2. Germline V CDR1 and CDR2: MNHNS, SASEGT. This CDR3 contains 15 residues. With 1 base clipped from V and 6 bases from J, the junction kept 2 bases outside the gene matches. For the CDR3, the DNA is TGTGCCAGCAGTGAAGTCCTAGCGGGGGCCGGGGAGCTGTTTTTT. The encoded protein is CASSEVLAGAGELFF.

The rearrangement uses TRBV6-1 and TRBJ1-1; tentative D call: TRBD1 (6 bases). CDR3 length: 12 amino acids. V lost 8 bases and J 6 bases, leaving 13 bases between the germline ends. Per the germline V gene, CDR1 is MNHNS and CDR2 is SASEGT. The CDR3 loop is CASGGVSPEAFF. CDR3 nucleotide sequence: TGTGCCAGCGGGGGCGTCAGCCCTGAAGCTTTCTTT.

The CDR3 DNA follows: TGTGCCAGCAGACAGGGGTTAGTTGAAAAACTGTTTTTT. Amino acid sequence: CASRQGLVEKLFF. The chain joins TRBV27 to TRBJ1-4, with 7 bases that match TRBD1. The V gene's germline CDR1 is MNHEY and CDR2 SMNVEV (reference sequence). The length of the CDR3 is 13 residues. The V gene end was trimmed by 6 bases and the J gene end by 7 bases; junction bases not matched to a gene: 5.

This clone was counted once. The chain is built from TRBV4-2 and TRBJ1-2; 9 bases match TRBD1. Germline CDR1 LGHNA, CDR2 YNFKEQ. V was pared by 5 bases and J by 6 bases, with 19 bases of the junction left unmatched. The CDR3 length is 18 residues. Here the CDR3 reads CASSASGTGYEGEDGYTF. In DNA form, the CDR3 reads TGTGCCAGCAGCGCCAGTGGGACAGGGTATGAAGGAGAGGATGGCTACACCTTC.

The chain's CDR3 is CASSFLPGINTGELFF. The CDR3 nucleotides read TGTGCCAGCAGCTTTTTACCCGGGATTAACACCGGGGAGCTGTTTTTT. This rearrangement joins TRBV7-9 to TRBJ2-2, with D tentatively TRBD2 (5 bases). The CDR3 spans 16 residues. V was pared by 3 bases and J by 2 bases, with 13 bases between. Germline loops: CDR1 SEHNR, CDR2 FQNEAQ (reference sequence).

The chain carries TRBV2 and TRBJ1-1; 10 bases match TRBD1. The germline CDR1 and CDR2 sequences are SNHLY and FYNNEI. V lost 3 bases and J lost 7; bases outside the gene matches: 8. The CDR3 extends over 15 amino acids. The CDR3 loop reads CASSDSDRGSLEAFF. The CDR3 DNA follows: TGTGCCAGCAGTGATTCGGACAGGGGGAGCCTTGAAGCTTTCTTT. The complete variable domain, with remaining parts taken from reference TRBV2 and TRBJ1-1, reads EPEVTQTPSHQVTQMGQEVILRCVPISNHLYFYWYRQILGQKVEFLVSFYNNEISEKSEIFDDQFSVERPDGSNFTLKIRSTKLEDSAMYFCASSDSDRGSLEAFFGQGTRLTVV.

This chain joins TRBV6-5 and TRBJ1-2; maybe TRBD1 (6 bases). CDR3 length equals 14 residues. Trimming left V 3 bases short and J 3 bases short, with 11 bases between. Per the germline V gene, CDR1 is MNHEY and CDR2 is SVGAGI. In nucleotides, the CDR3 is TGTGCCAGCAGTTATGGACAGTCAGACTATGGCTACACCTTC. Translated: CASSYGQSDYGYTF.

V usage is TRBV4-2 and J usage is TRBJ2-1; 10 nucleotides line up with TRBD2. J lost 8 bases, V lost 0 bases, and 4 bases had no gene match. The germline CDR1 and CDR2 sequences are LGHNA and YNFKEQ. CDR3 length equals 15 residues. The CDR3 region is CASSQEAGGFYEQFF. The DNA of the CDR3 is TGTGCCAGCAGCCAAGAAGCGGGGGGGTTCTATGAGCAGTTCTTC.

The J gene is TRBJ1-4, the V gene TRBV9; D is undetermined. The CDR3 is 15 amino acids. With 4 bases removed from V and 5 bases from J, the gap between germline ends came to 15 bases. CDR1 SGDLS and CDR2 YYNGEE come from the germline V gene. The CDR3 reads CASSPSRVDNEKLFF. The CDR3, as DNA: TGTGCCAGCAGCCCTTCACGGGTTGACAATGAAAAACTGTTTTTT.

In its sample, this clone was seen once. The V gene is TRBV9, the J gene TRBJ2-1; D call uncertain. This CDR3 comprises 11 residues. Trimming stripped 5 bases from V and 5 bases from J, with 5 bases between. From germline, CDR1 is SGDLS and CDR2 YYNGEE. The CDR3, as DNA: TGTGCCAGCAGTCTAGACAATGAGCAGTTCTTC. It is translated as CASSLDNEQFF.

V and J are TRBV21-1 and TRBJ1-1. TRBV21-1 is an annotated pseudogene. CDR3 length: 13 amino acids. The CDR3 is CANYLRLNTEAFF. Written as DNA, the CDR3 is TGTGCCAACTACCTAAGACTGAACACTGAAGCTTTCTTT.

The chain recombines TRBV15 with TRBJ2-1; TRBD2 matches 11 bases. J was trimmed by 7 bases and V by 1 base; bases with no gene match: 6. This CDR3 spans 16 amino acids. The germline CDR1 and CDR2 sequences are LNHNV and YYDKDF (reference sequence). CDR3 sequence: CATSRGRTSGGNEQFF. CDR3 DNA sequence: TGTGCCACCAGCAGAGGAAGAACTAGCGGGGGTAATGAGCAGTTCTTC.

V and J are TRBV27 and TRBJ2-1, with 10 bases lining up with TRBD1. Trimming at V came to 3 bases and at J to 7 bases, leaving 6 bases not matched to a gene. CDR3 size: 15 residues. CDR1 and CDR2 (germline): MNHEY, SMNVEV (reference sequence). The CDR3 region is CASSFLGTGVNEQFF. Written as DNA, the CDR3 is TGTGCCAGCAGTTTCTTAGGGACAGGGGTTAATGAGCAGTTCTTC.

V gene TRBV6-1 combines with J gene TRBJ1-1, with a tentative D call TRBD1 (6 bases). Germline CDR1 reads MNHNS; CDR2 reads SASEGT. V dropped 5 bases and J dropped 3 bases, with 13 bases sitting between them. There are 14 residues in the CDR3. CDR3 in DNA: TGTGCCAGCAGTTTAAACCAGGGGTACACTGAAGCTTTCTTT. This codes for CASSLNQGYTEAFF.

V gene TRBV19 combines with J gene TRBJ2-1, with D hard to call. The CDR3 has 13 amino acids. Germline assignment: CDR1 LNHDA and CDR2 SQIVND (reference sequence). Trimming left V 1 base short and J 6 bases short, with 7 bases between. The CDR3 loop reads CASSIVAVNEQFF. The CDR3 DNA is TGTGCCAGTAGTATAGTGGCGGTCAATGAGCAGTTCTTC.

The sample holds a few counts of this clone. V gene TRBV6-1 combines with J gene TRBJ1-4; D remains unclear. This CDR3 is 14 amino acids long. CDR1 MNHNS and CDR2 SASEGT come from the germline V gene. V was pared by 1 base and J by 11 bases, with 14 bases between. CDR3 region: CASSEVGTQAKLFF. The CDR3 DNA sequence: TGTGCCAGCAGTGAAGTAGGCACTCAGGCCAAACTGTTTTTT.

The chain recombines TRBV19 with TRBJ2-7; 9 nucleotides agree with TRBD2. The CDR3 is made up of 14 amino acids. From germline, CDR1 is LNHDA and CDR2 SQIVND (reference sequence). Unmatched junction bases numbered 1, after V lost 1 base and J lost 3 bases. The CDR3 spells CASSIGLADYEQYF. The CDR3 region has the DNA TGTGCCAGTAGTATAGGACTAGCGGACTACGAGCAGTACTTC.

The rearrangement links TRBV11-3 to TRBJ2-3; 13 bases match TRBD2. The germline V gene encodes CDR1 SGHNT and CDR2 YENEEA. The V gene end was trimmed by 5 bases and the J gene end by 3 bases; junction bases not matched to a gene: 5. The CDR3 is made up of 16 amino acids. This CDR3 is CASSAGTSGATDTQYF. CDR3 bases: TGTGCCAGCAGCGCCGGGACTAGCGGGGCTACAGATACGCAGTATTTT.